This entry describes one T cell receptor beta chain. The data belong to a study of blood T cell repertoires in COVID-19. The data were produced by immunoSEQ multiplex PCR, yet TCRdb's version contains in-frame clones alone and is incomplete. The sample shows around 280,000 clones, around 90% of them seen only once. This receptor was identified in a woman aged 45-59 years who had recovered from COVID-19. Source material: peripheral blood.

CDR3 amino acids: CASSQYAAGQGFAASGNTIYF. The CDR3 bases are TGTGCCAGCAGCCAGTACGCGGCGGGACAGGGGTTTGCTGCGTCTGGAAACACCATATATTTT. The chain employs TRBV4-2 and TRBJ1-3, with 10 bases matching TRBD1. J was trimmed by 1 base and V by 3 bases; bases with no gene match: 18. CDR3 length: 21 residues. The germline gives CDR1 LGHNA, CDR2 YNFKEQ.